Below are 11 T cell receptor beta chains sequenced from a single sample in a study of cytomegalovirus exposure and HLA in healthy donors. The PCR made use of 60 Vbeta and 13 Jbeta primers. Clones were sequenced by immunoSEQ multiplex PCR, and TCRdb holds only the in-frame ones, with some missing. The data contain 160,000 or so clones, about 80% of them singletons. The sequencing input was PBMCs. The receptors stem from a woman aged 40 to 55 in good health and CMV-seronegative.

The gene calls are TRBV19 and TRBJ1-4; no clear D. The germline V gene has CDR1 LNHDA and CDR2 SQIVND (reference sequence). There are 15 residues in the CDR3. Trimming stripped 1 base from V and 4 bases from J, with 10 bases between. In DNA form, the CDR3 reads TGTGCCAGTAGTATAGGGTCAAGCCATAATGAAAAACTGTTTTTT. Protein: CASSIGSSHNEKLFF.

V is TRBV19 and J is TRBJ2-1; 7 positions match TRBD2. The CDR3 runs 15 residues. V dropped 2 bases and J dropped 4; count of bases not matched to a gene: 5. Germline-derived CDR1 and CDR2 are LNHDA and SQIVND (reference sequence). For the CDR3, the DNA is TGTGCCAGTAGTATACTAGCGGCTAAATACAATGAGCAGTTCTTC. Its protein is CASSILAAKYNEQFF.

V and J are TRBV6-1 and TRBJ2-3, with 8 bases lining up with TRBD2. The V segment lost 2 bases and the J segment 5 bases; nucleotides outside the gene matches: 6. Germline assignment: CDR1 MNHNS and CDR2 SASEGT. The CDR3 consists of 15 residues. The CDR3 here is CASSERTSFKDTQYF. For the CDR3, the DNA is TGTGCCAGCAGTGAAAGGACTAGCTTTAAAGATACGCAGTATTTT.

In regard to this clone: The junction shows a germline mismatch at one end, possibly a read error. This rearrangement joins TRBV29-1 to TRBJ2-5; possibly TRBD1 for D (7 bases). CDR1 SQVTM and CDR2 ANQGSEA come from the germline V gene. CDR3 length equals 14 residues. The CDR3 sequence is CSVVRQGGQEAQYF. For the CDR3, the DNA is TGCAGCGTTGTAAGACAGGGAGGCCAAGAGGCCCAGTACTTC.

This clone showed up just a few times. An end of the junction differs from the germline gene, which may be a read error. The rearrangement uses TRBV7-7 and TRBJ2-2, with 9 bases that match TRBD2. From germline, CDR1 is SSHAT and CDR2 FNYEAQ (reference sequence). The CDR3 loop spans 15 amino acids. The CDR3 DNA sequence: TGTGCTAGCAGCCCGACTAGCGGTATAACCGGGGAGCTGTTTTTT. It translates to CASSPTSGITGELFF.

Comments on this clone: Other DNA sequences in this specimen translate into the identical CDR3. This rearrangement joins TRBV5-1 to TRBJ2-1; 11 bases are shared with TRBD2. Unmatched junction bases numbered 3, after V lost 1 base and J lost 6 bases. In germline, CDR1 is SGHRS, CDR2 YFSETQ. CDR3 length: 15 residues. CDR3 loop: CASSLTGTSGNEQFF. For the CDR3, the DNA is TGCGCCAGCAGCTTGACCGGGACTAGCGGCAATGAGCAGTTCTTC.

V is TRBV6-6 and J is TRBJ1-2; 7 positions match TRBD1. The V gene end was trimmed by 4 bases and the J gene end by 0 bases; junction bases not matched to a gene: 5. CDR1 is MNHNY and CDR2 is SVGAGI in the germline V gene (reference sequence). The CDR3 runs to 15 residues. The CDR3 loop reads CASSFSGTANYGYTF. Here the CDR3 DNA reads TGTGCCAGCAGTTTTTCCGGGACAGCTAACTATGGCTACACCTTC.

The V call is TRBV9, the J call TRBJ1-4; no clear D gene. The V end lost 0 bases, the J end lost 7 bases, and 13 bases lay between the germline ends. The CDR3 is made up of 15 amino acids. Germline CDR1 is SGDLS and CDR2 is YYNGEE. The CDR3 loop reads CASSVDPGGGEKLFF. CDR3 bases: TGTGCCAGCAGCGTAGACCCGGGAGGAGGTGAAAAACTGTTTTTT.

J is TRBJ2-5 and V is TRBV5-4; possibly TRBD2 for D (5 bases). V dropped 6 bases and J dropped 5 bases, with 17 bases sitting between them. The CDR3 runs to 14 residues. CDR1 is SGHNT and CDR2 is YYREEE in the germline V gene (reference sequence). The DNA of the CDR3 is TGTGCCAGCACCCCGGACTCAGTGGGGGAGACCCAGTACTTC. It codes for CASTPDSVGETQYF.

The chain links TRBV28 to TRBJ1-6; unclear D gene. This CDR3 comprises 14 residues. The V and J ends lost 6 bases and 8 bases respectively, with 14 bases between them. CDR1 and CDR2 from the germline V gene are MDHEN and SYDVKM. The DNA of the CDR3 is TGTGCCAGCAGCTATATCGTCGCGGATTCACCCCTCCACTTT. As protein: CASSYIVADSPLHF.

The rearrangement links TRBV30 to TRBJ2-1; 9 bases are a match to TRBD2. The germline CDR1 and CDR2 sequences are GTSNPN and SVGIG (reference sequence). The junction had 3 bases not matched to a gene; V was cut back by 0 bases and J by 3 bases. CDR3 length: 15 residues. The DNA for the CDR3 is TGTGCCTGGAGTGTATTAGCGGGGGACTACAATGAGCAGTTCTTC. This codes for CAWSVLAGDYNEQFF. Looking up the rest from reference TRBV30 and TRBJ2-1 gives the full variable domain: SQTIHQWPATLVQPVGSPLSLECTVEGTSNPNLYWYRQAAGRGLQLLFYSVGIGQISSEVPQNLSASRPQDRQFILSSKKLLLSDSGFYLCAWSVLAGDYNEQFFGPGTRLTVL.